This passage covers 30 T cell receptor beta chains from one sample sequenced in a study of Ad26.COV2.S vaccination and SARS-CoV-2 variants. Generated by immunoSEQ multiplex PCR, the TCRdb table keeps only in-frame clones and is missing some. The sample contains roughly 380,000 clones, approximately 81% of which appear only once. Treatment indicated: over 15 received Ad26.COV2.S at low or high dose, single or two shots; 5 received placebo; per-sample allocation not given. At day 63 after the first vaccine or placebo injection, samples were drawn. The sequencing here drew on peripheral blood, taken in a trial of Ad26.COV2.S vaccine versus placebo. All receptors derive from a person between 18 and 60 years old who received the Ad26.COV2.S COVID-19 vaccine or a placebo.

This rearrangement joins TRBV15 to TRBJ2-3, with TRBD2 matching 7 bases. CDR1 is LNHNV, CDR2 YYDKDF, per germline (reference sequence). The J segment lost 9 bases and the V segment lost 2 bases, leaving 17 bases of the junction unmatched. The CDR3 spans 17 residues. As DNA, the CDR3 is TGTGCCACCAGCAGACCACGACTAGCTGTGGAAGGGGACACGCAGTATTTT. It translates to CATSRPRLAVEGDTQYF.

The gene calls are TRBV7-8 and TRBJ1-5; D is uncertain. V gave up 1 base and J gave up 0 bases, with 16 bases separating them. CDR1 and CDR2 (germline): SGHVS, FQNEAQ. CDR3 length: 18 residues. This chain's CDR3 is CASSLVGRRIYSNQPQHF. The CDR3 DNA reads TGTGCCAGCAGCTTAGTTGGCCGCCGGATCTATAGCAATCAGCCCCAGCATTTT.

This clone was recorded a few times. V usage is TRBV18 and J usage is TRBJ1-1; D possibly corresponds to TRBD1 (5 bases). Trimming took off 3 bases at V and 5 bases at J, with 13 bases between the two ends. Germline CDR1 and CDR2: KGHSH and LQKENI. The CDR3 runs to 14 residues. The CDR3 DNA sequence: TGTGCCAGCTCACCGGGCCAGGGAGGGACTGAAGCTTTCTTT. Residues: CASSPGQGGTEAFF.

The chain is built from TRBV11-2 and TRBJ2-2; possible D gene TRBD1, 5 bases. V was pared by 3 bases and J by 4 bases, with 12 bases between. CDR3 length: 15 residues. Germline CDR1 and CDR2: SGHAT and FQNNGV. The CDR3 region is CASSFVTVSTGELFF. In DNA, the CDR3 is TGTGCCAGCAGCTTCGTGACAGTTTCCACCGGGGAGCTGTTTTTT.

The rearrangement joins TRBV6-5 to TRBJ1-5; 7 bases are a match to TRBD1. Germline V gene lookup returns CDR1 MNHEY and CDR2 SVGAGI. The CDR3 is 15 amino acids. V dropped 6 bases and J dropped 2; count of bases not matched to a gene: 7. The CDR3 spells CASRTGRVGNQPQHF. The DNA of the CDR3 is TGTGCCAGCAGGACAGGGAGGGTGGGCAATCAGCCCCAGCATTTT.

This clone occurred a few times. The chain uses TRBV6-1 and TRBJ1-2, with D maybe TRBD1 (5 bases). Germline CDR1 reads MNHNS; CDR2 reads SASEGT. With 1 base removed from V and 5 bases from J, the gap between germline ends came to 14 bases. This CDR3 has 15 amino acids. The CDR3 sequence is CASSEVIGKGYGYTF. The DNA of the CDR3 is TGTGCCAGCAGTGAAGTGATAGGAAAGGGGTATGGCTACACCTTC.

This clone was seen a few times. The chain is built from TRBV2 and TRBJ2-2; 10 nucleotides match TRBD2. This CDR3 is 17 amino acids long. The V and J ends lost 10 bases and 0 bases, in that order; junction bases with no gene match: 11. Germline V gives CDR1 SNHLY, CDR2 FYNNEI. As DNA, the CDR3 is TGTGCCACCGGGGCCACTACTAGCGGGGCGAACACCGGGGAGCTGTTTTTT. Encoded protein: CATGATTSGANTGELFF.

This clone was detected only a few times. V gene TRBV7-2 combines with J gene TRBJ2-7, with D possibly matching TRBD2 (6 bases). This CDR3 is built from 16 residues. The V gene lost 6 bases and the J gene lost 1 base, with 19 bases spanning the gap. Per germline, CDR1 SGHTA and CDR2 FQGNSA. The CDR3 is CASSQGAARGSYEQYF. As DNA, the CDR3 is TGTGCCAGCAGTCAAGGGGCGGCTCGGGGGTCCTACGAGCAGTACTTC. The full variable domain, with the rest looked up from reference TRBV7-2 and TRBJ2-7, is GAGVSQSPSNKVTEKGKDVELRCDPISGHTALYWYRQSLGQGLEFLIYFQGNSAPDKSGLPSDRFSAERTGGSVSTLTIQRTQQEDSAVYLCASSQGAARGSYEQYFGPGTRLTVT.

V usage is TRBV10-2 and J usage is TRBJ2-5; weak D call: TRBD2 (5 bases). The CDR3 has 14 amino acids. V was clipped by 5 bases and J by 2 bases, with 12 bases between them. Germline V gene sequence: CDR1 WSHSY, CDR2 SAAADI. CDR3 bases: TGCGCCAGCAGTACGGGATGGATACAAGAGACCCAGTACTTC. This sequence encodes CASSTGWIQETQYF.

This chain links TRBV10-1 with TRBJ2-7; a possible D gene is TRBD1 (6 bases). Germline loops: CDR1 WNHNN, CDR2 SYGVQD (reference sequence). V lost 6 bases to trimming and J lost 2 bases, with 17 bases between them. The CDR3 extends over 15 amino acids. The CDR3 coding sequence is TGCGCCAGCAGCAGAGCGACAGGAGGCCCCTACGAGCAGTACTTC. Protein sequence: CASSRATGGPYEQYF.

The chain recombines TRBV2 with TRBJ1-6; no definite D call. Germline CDR1 reads SNHLY; CDR2 reads FYNNEI. CDR3 length: 15 residues. V lost 4 bases and J 0 bases, leaving 7 bases between the germline ends. The CDR3 is CASSVASSYNSPLHF. In DNA, the CDR3 is TGTGCCAGCAGTGTAGCGAGCTCCTATAATTCACCCCTCCACTTT.

The chain couples TRBV7-2 to TRBJ1-1; the match to TRBD1 covers 9 bases. The CDR3 loop spans 14 amino acids. Germline V gene sequence: CDR1 SGHTA, CDR2 FQGNSA. V was clipped by 3 bases and J by 5 bases; unmatched bases: 4. CDR3 nucleotide sequence: TGTGCCAGCAGCTTGATACAGGGGGCTACTGAAGCTTTCTTT. Protein product: CASSLIQGATEAFF.

The rearrangement joins TRBV5-4 to TRBJ2-7, with 9 bases lining up with TRBD2. The CDR3 totals 15 residues. V was pared by 5 bases and J by 5 bases, with 11 bases of the junction left unmatched. CDR1 and CDR2 from the germline V gene are SGHNT and YYREEE (reference sequence). CDR3 DNA: TGTGCCAGCAGTTTCGTGGCTAGCGGGGTAAACGAGCAGTACTTC. Protein: CASSFVASGVNEQYF.

This clone was counted only a few times. The chain recombines TRBV5-1 with TRBJ2-7; D might be TRBD1 (6 bases). The germline gives CDR1 SGHRS, CDR2 YFSETQ. Trimming shortened V by 5 bases and J by 6 bases, and 21 bases separated the two germline ends. The CDR3 loop spans 15 amino acids. CDR3 coding DNA: TGCGCCAGCAGATCGGACAGCCGAGAAGGGGGCGAGCAGTACTTC. Its protein is CASRSDSREGGEQYF.

This clone showed up just once. The chain carries TRBV6-6 and TRBJ1-1; D is undetermined. The CDR3 runs to 13 residues. Per germline, CDR1 MNHNY and CDR2 SVGAGI (reference sequence). V lost 5 bases, J lost 0 bases, and 7 bases lay in between. CDR3 sequence (DNA): TGTGCCAGCAGTAATAGTGTGAACACTGAAGCTTTCTTT. Translating it yields CASSNSVNTEAFF.

This clone is a singleton in its sample. CDR3 protein: CAWRGITDRELYNEQFF. CDR3 nucleotide sequence: TGTGCCTGGAGGGGGATTACCGACAGGGAGCTTTACAATGAGCAGTTCTTC. The rearrangement joins TRBV30 to TRBJ2-1; 7 positions match TRBD1. CDR1 is GTSNPN, CDR2 SVGIG, per germline (reference sequence). The CDR3 covers 17 residues. V shed 3 bases, J shed 4 bases, and the junction held 15 bases outside the gene matches. Full variable domain (rest looked up from reference TRBV30 and TRBJ2-1): SQTIHQWPATLVQPVGSPLSLECTVEGTSNPNLYWYRQAAGRGLQLLFYSVGIGQISSEVPQNLSASRPQDRQFILSSKKLLLSDSGFYLCAWRGITDRELYNEQFFGPGTRLTVL.

The chain recombines TRBV4-3 with TRBJ2-7; TRBD1 matches 8 bases. V shed 4 bases, J shed 3 bases, and the junction held 8 bases outside the gene matches. The CDR3 has 15 amino acids. CDR1 is LGHNA and CDR2 is YSLEER in the germline V gene. The CDR3 nucleotides are TGCGCCAGCAGCCTCGCCGGGACAGGTGTCTACGAGCAGTACTTC. Its translation: CASSLAGTGVYEQYF.

The genes are TRBV6-2 or TRBV6-3 and TRBJ2-7; no definite D call. The ends were cut back, 6 bases at V and 3 bases at J, with 18 bases in the middle. CDR1 and CDR2 from the germline V gene are MNHEY and SVGEGT. CDR3 length: 15 amino acids. The CDR3 spells CASSLRPNDRYEQYF. CDR3 in DNA: TGTGCCAGCAGCCTCCGGCCAAACGACCGCTACGAGCAGTACTTC.

The genes are TRBV11-3 and TRBJ2-1; no firm D call. This CDR3 spans 16 amino acids. The germline V and J ends were trimmed by 1 base and 7 bases, with 17 bases remaining between them. Germline values: CDR1 SGHNT, CDR2 YENEEA. CDR3 sequence reads: CASSLGWSSRSNEQFF. The CDR3 nucleotides are TGTGCCAGCAGCTTAGGCTGGTCCTCTCGGTCAAATGAGCAGTTCTTC.

This clone was seen just once. This sequence joins TRBV12-3 or TRBV12-4 and TRBJ1-2; 9 bases are shared with TRBD1. This CDR3 region has 13 residues. Germline trimming cut 4 bases from V and 8 bases from J; bases unmatched to any gene: 5. The CDR3, as DNA: TGTGCCAGCAGTTCAGGGACAGGGACCGGCTACACCTTC. It encodes CASSSGTGTGYTF.

J is TRBJ2-6 and V is TRBV6-5, with D tentatively TRBD2 (6 bases). From germline, CDR1 is MNHEY and CDR2 SVGAGI. The V end was cut by 3 bases, the J end by 0 bases, with 9 bases between. The CDR3 totals 16 residues. The DNA of the CDR3 is TGTGCCAGCAGTTATCAAGCGGGCTCTGGGGCCAACGTCCTGACTTTC. Amino acids: CASSYQAGSGANVLTF.

This chain links TRBV10-2 with TRBJ2-3, with TRBD2 matching 9 bases. The CDR3 runs to 13 residues. The junction had 0 bases not matched to a gene; V was cut back by 7 bases and J by 1 base. Germline lookup yields CDR1 WSHSY and CDR2 SAAADI. The CDR3 sequence is CASIAGGTDTQYF. DNA of the CDR3: TGCGCCAGCATAGCGGGAGGCACAGATACGCAGTATTTT.

The chain is built from TRBV11-2 and TRBJ2-5; TRBD1 is a possible D gene (6 bases). Germline loops: CDR1 SGHAT, CDR2 FQNNGV. The CDR3 extends over 15 amino acids. Trimming shortened V by 1 base and J by 13 bases, and 22 bases separated the two germline ends. Here the CDR3 reads CASSLGRVGTPRLYF. CDR3 sequence (DNA): TGTGCCAGCAGCTTAGGGAGAGTTGGGACACCCAGGTTGTACTTC.

This clone has a single count. The gene calls are TRBV6-2 or TRBV6-3 and TRBJ1-5; TRBD1 is a possible D gene (5 bases). CDR1 is MNHEY, CDR2 SVGEGT, per germline. Trimming left V 5 bases short and J 8 bases short, with 16 bases between. The CDR3 is 14 residues long. CDR3 in DNA: TGTGCCAGCAGTGATCGGGGGGGGTACAAGCCCCAGCATTTT. Translation gives CASSDRGGYKPQHF.

The V and J genes are TRBV10-1 and TRBJ2-3; tentative D call: TRBD1 (5 bases). Between the trimmed V and J ends, which lost 5 bases and 2 bases, there was a span of 20 bases. In germline, CDR1 is WNHNN, CDR2 SYGVQD (reference sequence). This CDR3 is built from 17 residues. The CDR3 here is CASSTRSAGSSTDTQYF. CDR3 nucleotide sequence: TGCGCCAGCAGTACGCGCTCCGCAGGGTCTTCCACAGATACGCAGTATTTT.

This rearrangement joins TRBV5-1 to TRBJ1-1; D might be TRBD1 (5 bases). With 2 bases removed from V and 5 bases from J, the gap between germline ends came to 13 bases. The CDR3 is 14 residues long. The V gene's germline CDR1 is SGHRS and CDR2 YFSETQ. The CDR3 loop reads CASSFTGTNTEAFF. CDR3 nucleotides: TGCGCCAGCAGCTTCACCGGGACGAATACTGAAGCTTTCTTT.

V and J are TRBV6-2 or TRBV6-3 and TRBJ2-5, with 11 bases aligning to TRBD2. Per the germline V gene, CDR1 is MNHEY and CDR2 is SVGEGT. The CDR3 is 16 residues long. Trimming at V came to 5 bases and at J to 5 bases, leaving 10 bases not matched to a gene. CDR3 DNA sequence: TGTGCCAGCAGTCGAGGTAGCGGGAGGGCCCTGGAGACCCAGTACTTC. Its translation: CASSRGSGRALETQYF.

The gene calls are TRBV29-1 and TRBJ2-3, with 12 bases that match TRBD2. Losses at the gene ends were 3 bases for V and 0 bases for J; bases not matched to a gene: 4. CDR3 length equals 16 residues. Germline V CDR1 and CDR2: SQVTM, ANQGSEA. Written as DNA, the CDR3 is TGCAGCGTTGAGAGACTAGCGGGAGCGAGCACAGATACGCAGTATTTT. It translates to CSVERLAGASTDTQYF.

This clone appeared a single time. The chain uses TRBV11-2 and TRBJ2-1, with D possibly being TRBD2 (6 bases). V lost 5 bases and J 3 bases, leaving 11 bases between the germline ends. The CDR3 contains 14 residues. CDR1 is SGHAT and CDR2 is FQNNGV in the germline V gene. The CDR3, as DNA: TGTGCCAGCAGCCCGGGACTCGTCTACAATGAGCAGTTCTTC. This gives the protein CASSPGLVYNEQFF.

This clone was counted a few times. The chain couples TRBV27 to TRBJ2-3, with TRBD1 as a possible D gene (5 bases). This CDR3 has 15 amino acids. CDR1 is MNHEY, CDR2 SMNVEV, per germline (reference sequence). V was trimmed by 5 bases and J by 0 bases, leaving 12 bases between them. The CDR3 reads CASSNRQSSTDTQYF. CDR3 sequence (DNA): TGTGCCAGCAGTAACAGACAGTCGAGCACAGATACGCAGTATTTT.